The present T cell receptor beta chain was sequenced within a study of blood T cell repertoires in COVID-19. About the study: Samples taken during acute and convalescent COVID-19 were collected in the United States, Italy and Spain.

The V end was cut by 4 bases, the J end by 1 base, with 9 bases between. CDR3 length: 14 residues. CDR1 is SGHDT and CDR2 is YYEEEE in the germline V gene. This clone has more than one count but fewer than ten. Original handling: Scientists estimated how many nucleated cells there were by amplifying reference gene primers. Data came from immunoSEQ multiplex PCR; TCRdb stores just in-frame clones and leaves some out. V, J and clone size are those of that table, while D and trimming were read from the DNA. The profile shows about 290,000 clones, roughly 80% of them singletons. The sequenced sample consisted of peripheral blood. This chain uses TRBV5-6 with TRBJ1-5; D remains ambiguous. The clonotype originates from a woman aged 50 to 65 with active or convalescent COVID-19. The CDR3 region is CASSRLQSNQPQHF. The CDR3 DNA reads TGTGCCAGCAGCCGGTTGCAAAGCAATCAGCCCCAGCATTTT. The full variable domain, rest sourced from reference TRBV5-6 and TRBJ1-5, is DAGVTQSPTHLIKTRGQQVTLRCSPKSGHDTVSWYQQALGQGPQFIFQYYEEEERQRGNFPDRFSGHQFPNYSSELNVNALLLGDSALYLCASSRLQSNQPQHFGDGTRLSIL.